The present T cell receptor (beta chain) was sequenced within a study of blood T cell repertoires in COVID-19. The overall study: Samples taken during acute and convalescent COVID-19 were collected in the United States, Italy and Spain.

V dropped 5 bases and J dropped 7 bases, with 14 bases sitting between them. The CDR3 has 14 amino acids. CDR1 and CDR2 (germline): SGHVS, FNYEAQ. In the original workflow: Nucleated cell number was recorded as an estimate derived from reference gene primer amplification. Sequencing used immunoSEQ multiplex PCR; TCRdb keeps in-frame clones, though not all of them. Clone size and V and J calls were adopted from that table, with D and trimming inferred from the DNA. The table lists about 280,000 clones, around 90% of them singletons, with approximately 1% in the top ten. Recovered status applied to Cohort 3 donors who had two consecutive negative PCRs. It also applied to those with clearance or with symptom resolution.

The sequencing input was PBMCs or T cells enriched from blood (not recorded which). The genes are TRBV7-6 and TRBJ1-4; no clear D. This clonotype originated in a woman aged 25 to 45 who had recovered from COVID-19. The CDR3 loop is CASSLTWRGEKLFF. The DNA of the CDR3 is TGTGCCAGCAGCCTCACCTGGCGGGGTGAAAAACTGTTTTTT.